This T cell receptor beta chain was observed in a study of cytomegalovirus exposure and HLA in healthy donors. Findings and caveats of the study: A few chains tied to CMV proved CMV antigen-specific in vitro. Cytomegalovirus status, reportedly, was diagnosed with high specificity and sensitivity by the classifier. According to a subsequent analysis, TCR clusters identified in the first cohort showed a tendency to co-occur across the 100 to 150 validation repertoires.

With regard to this clone: Its specificity is unknown.

This CDR3 spans 15 amino acids. The germline V gene has CDR1 ENHRY and CDR2 SYGVKD. The V end lost 3 bases, the J end lost 5 bases, and 13 bases lay between the germline ends. Using immunoSEQ multiplex PCR, the repertoire was profiled, and TCRdb retains in-frame clones only, with some absent. The sample includes 110,000 or so clones, around 86% of them seen just once. Material for sequencing was PBMCs. The receptor was derived from a man aged 18 to 30 in good health and CMV-seronegative. The chain uses TRBV10-3 and TRBJ2-2; weak D call: TRBD2 (5 bases). The CDR3 region is CAISEPGLRTGELFF. Here the CDR3 DNA reads TGTGCCATCAGTGAACCCGGACTGAGGACCGGGGAGCTGTTTTTT.